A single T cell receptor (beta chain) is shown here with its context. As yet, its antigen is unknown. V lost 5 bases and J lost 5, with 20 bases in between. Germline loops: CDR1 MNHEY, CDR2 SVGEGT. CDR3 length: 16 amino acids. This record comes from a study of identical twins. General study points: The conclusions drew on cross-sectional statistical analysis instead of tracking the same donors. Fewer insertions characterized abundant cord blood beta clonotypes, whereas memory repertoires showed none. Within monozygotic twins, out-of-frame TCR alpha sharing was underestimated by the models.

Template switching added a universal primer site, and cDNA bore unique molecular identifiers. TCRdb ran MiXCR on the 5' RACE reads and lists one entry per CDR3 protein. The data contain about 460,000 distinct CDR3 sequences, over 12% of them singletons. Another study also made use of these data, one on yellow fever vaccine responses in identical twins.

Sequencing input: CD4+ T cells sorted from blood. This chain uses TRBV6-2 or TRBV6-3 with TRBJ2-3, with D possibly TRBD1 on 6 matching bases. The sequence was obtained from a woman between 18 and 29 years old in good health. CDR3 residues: CASSQGLGAHRDTQYF. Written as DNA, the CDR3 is TGTGCCAGCAGTCAAGGGTTGGGGGCCCATAGAGATACGCAGTATTTT.